This TCR beta chain was recovered during a study of T cell repertoires in aging, cancer and after chemotherapy. Study as a whole: Chronic lymphocytic leukemia patients on fludarabine- or bendamustine-based regimens gave paired samples before and after chemotherapy. Points from the study as a whole: Immunological memory after chemotherapy cannot be judged from the repertoire data. In each cancer cohort, median generation probability increased across chemotherapy, suggesting thymic output rebounded.

In its sample, this clonotype was seen a few times. What it recognizes is unknown. Rearranged V-D-J TRB sequences were amplified with a mixed TRB-A/B primer pool. One entry per CDR3 protein, called by TCRdb with MiXCR from the multiplex PCR reads. The sample contains some 6,300 distinct CDR3 sequences, 23% of which appear only once. The template was genomic DNA from peripheral blood, not RNA. This TCR was sampled from a human donor with a blood cancer. The material sequenced was blood.

The CDR3 DNA is TGTGCCAGCAGCTTACGTTGGCTAGACACTGAAGCTTTCTTT. As protein: CASSLRWLDTEAFF. The chain links TRBV13 to TRBJ1-1; D call uncertain. Germline-derived CDR1 and CDR2 are PRHDT and FYEKMQ (reference sequence). This CDR3 is built from 14 residues. Trimming stripped 2 bases from V and 3 bases from J, with 10 bases between.